These T cell receptor beta chains were read from a single sample in a study of human T cells and chemical hapten exposure. TCRdb analysed the RACE reads with MiXCR anew, one entry per CDR3 protein. The top ten hold over 2% of the sample, which has around 130,000 distinct CDR3 sequences, around 11% seen once. The starting material was whole blood, obtained in connection with sensitization to the hapten diphenylcyclopropenone (DPC). The source of these receptors is a woman aged 50 to 60 with alopecia areata. Some clones in this sample may be carry-over from other donors' samples. The CDR3 runs from the conserved cysteine through the conserved F or W. D genes are given only for firm matches. Some rows mark clone size as missing; the rest say once, few, many or name a class of expanded clone.

J,V,D,size,DNA,CDR3
TRBJ1-1,TRBV29-1,-,-,TGCAGCGGTCACAGGGTCGCCACTGAAGCTTTCTTT,CSGHRVATEAFF
TRBJ2-3,TRBV6-5,-,-,TGTGCCAGCAGTTACTCCCGACACAGGACAGATACGCAGTATTTT,CASSYSRHRTDTQYF
TRBJ1-1,TRBV5-1,-,few,TGCGCCAGCAGCTTGAGCGGGAATCTTGAAGCTTTCTTT,CASSLSGNLEAFF
TRBJ2-1,TRBV28,-,few,TGTGCCAGCACCTCCGGGGGCTGGGGCAGGGACGTCAATGAGCAGTTCTTC,CASTSGGWGRDVNEQFF
TRBJ2-7,TRBV18,TRBD1,few,TGTGCCAGCTCACCACGCACTAACAGGGGTGCTTACGAGCAGTACTTC,CASSPRTNRGAYEQYF
TRBJ1-1,TRBV11-2,-,-,TGTGCCAGCAGCTTGGACAGTTCGCCCAACACTGAAGCTTTCTTT,CASSLDSSPNTEAFF
TRBJ2-7,TRBV18,-,few,TGTGCCAGCTCACCATCCCGGGCGCGGGAGCAGTACTTC,CASSPSRAREQYF
TRBJ1-1,TRBV6-6,TRBD1,-,TGTGCCAGCAGGCAAACAGGGGGAAGTACTGAAGCTTTCTTT,CASRQTGGSTEAFF
TRBJ2-6,TRBV29-1,-,few,TGCAGCGTTGAAGGCCAGGACCTGAGCTCTGGGGCCAACGTCCTGACTTTC,CSVEGQDLSSGANVLTF
TRBJ2-3,TRBV5-1,TRBD1,many,TGCGCCAGCAGCTTCTCCCGGACAGGGGCGCTTCATACGCAGTATTTT,CASSFSRTGALHTQYF
TRBJ1-6,TRBV13,-,-,TGTGCCAGCAGCTCGGGGGGATGGAATTCACCCCTCCACTTT,CASSSGGWNSPLHF
TRBJ1-6,TRBV21-1,-,few,TGTGCCAGCACCAGGGAAGGGAACCTCTATAATTCACCCCTCCACTTT,CASTREGNLYNSPLHF
TRBJ2-4,TRBV20-1,-,few,TGCAGTGCTATCAATCGGGGGCCCAAAAACATTCAGTACTTC,CSAINRGPKNIQYF
TRBJ2-1,TRBV27,-,many,TGTGCCAGCAATCCCGGGACTCCCACTGATGAGCAGTTCTTC,CASNPGTPTDEQFF
TRBJ2-3,TRBV28,TRBD2,-,TGTGCCAGCAGTTTACCCCTACTAGCGGGAGGCGGAGATACGCAGTATTTT,CASSLPLLAGGGDTQYF
TRBJ1-5,TRBV20-1,-,few,TGCAGTGCTAGAGACCGGGGTGTCTATAGCAATCAGCCCCAGCATTTT,CSARDRGVYSNQPQHF
TRBJ1-1,TRBV9,-,few,TGTGCCAGCAGCGTAGTAAGGGGGATCTCGAACACTGAAGCTTTCTTT,CASSVVRGISNTEAFF
TRBJ1-1,TRBV6-5,TRBD1,few,TGTGCCAGCAGTTACTCGATACAGGGGCCGGGAGAAGCTTTCTTT,CASSYSIQGPGEAFF
TRBJ1-4,TRBV7-2,-,few,TGTGCCAGCAGCCTATCACTCCTCGGAAATGAAAAACTGTTTTTT,CASSLSLLGNEKLFF
TRBJ1-4,TRBV7-2,-,few,TGTGCCAGCAGCTCCCTCCGTAATGAAAAACTGTTTTTT,CASSSLRNEKLFF
TRBJ2-5,TRBV11-2,-,many,TGTGCCAGCCGCAACCAGGGGCGAGAGACCCAGTACTTC,CASRNQGRETQYF
TRBJ1-5,TRBV20-1,-,few,TGCAGTGCTACCGACACCCCTTCTCCAAATCAGCCCCAGCATTTT,CSATDTPSPNQPQHF
TRBJ2-7,TRBV27,TRBD1,few,TGTGCCAGCAGTTTATCTGGACAGGTCCCCACCTACGAGCAGTACTTC,CASSLSGQVPTYEQYF
TRBJ1-4,TRBV2,-,-,TGTGCCAGCAGACCCCTCTTGTGGGGGCAAGTGGATGAAAAACTGTTTTTT,CASRPLLWGQVDEKLFF
TRBJ2-2,TRBV29-1,-,few,TGCAGCGTTGAAGTAGCGCAGTCGAACACCGGGGAGCTGTTTTTT,CSVEVAQSNTGELFF
TRBJ2-3,TRBV7-9,-,-,TGTGCCAGCAGCACCCTACTGGGCCCCAGGAAGCAGTATTTT,CASSTLLGPRKQYF
TRBJ2-3,TRBV20-1,TRBD2,many,TGCAGTGCCCTAGAGGGGACTAGCGCCGTCACAGATACGCAGTATTTT,CSALEGTSAVTDTQYF
TRBJ2-6,TRBV2,-,-,TGTGCCAGCAGTGATGCTTGGGGCTCTGGGGCCAACGTCCTGACTTTC,CASSDAWGSGANVLTF
TRBJ2-1,TRBV6-1,TRBD1,once,TGTGCCAGCAGTCCACAGGGGGAAGGATACAATGAGCAGTTCTTC,CASSPQGEGYNEQFF
TRBJ1-1,TRBV5-1,TRBD1,-,TGCGCCAGCAGCTCGGGGACAGGGGGCACTGAAGCTTTCTTT,CASSSGTGGTEAFF
TRBJ2-3,TRBV24-1,-,many,TGTGCCACCAGTGCTACAGAAGCCCGAACAGATACGCAGTATTTT,CATSATEARTDTQYF
TRBJ2-7,TRBV10-3,-,few,TGTGCCATCAGTGATATGGAAAAACTCCATCAGTACTTC,CAISDMEKLHQYF
TRBJ2-3,TRBV20-1,-,few,TGCAGTGCCCGAGACAAAAGCACAGATACGCAGTATTTT,CSARDKSTDTQYF
TRBJ1-2,TRBV20-1,-,few,TGCAGTGCTAGCAAACGGACAGCCCTCAGAGGCTACACCTTC,CSASKRTALRGYTF
TRBJ2-6,TRBV7-2,TRBD1,-,TGTGCCAGCAGCGGCCGACAGGGGGCTTATGGGGCCAACGTCCTGACTTTC,CASSGRQGAYGANVLTF
TRBJ2-4,TRBV7-9,-,many,TGTGCCAGCAGCCAACCGGACGGACTAGCCAAAAACATTCAGTACTTC,CASSQPDGLAKNIQYF
TRBJ1-1,TRBV29-1,-,few,TGCAGCGTTGAAACCCCAGGGGATTCGAAGAACACTGAAGCTTTCTTT,CSVETPGDSKNTEAFF
TRBJ2-7,TRBV20-1,TRBD2,many,TGCAGTGCTGGGGGGACTAGCGGGAGGCACGAGCAGTACTTC,CSAGGTSGRHEQYF
TRBJ2-1,TRBV28,TRBD2,many,TGTGCCAGTCCGGCGGCTAGCGGAGTTTTAGATGAGCAGTTCTTC,CASPAASGVLDEQFF
TRBJ2-3,TRBV7-2,TRBD2,-,TGTGCCAGCAGCCCCAGGACTAGCGGGGCTAGCACAGATACGCAGTATTTT,CASSPRTSGASTDTQYF
TRBJ1-2,TRBV5-8,-,-,TGTGCCAGCAGCTTGGATGTGACAGCGAACTATGGCTACACCTTC,CASSLDVTANYGYTF
TRBJ1-4,TRBV7-9,-,-,TGTGCCAGCAGCCAACCCTCAGGATTCGGTGAAAAACTGTTTTTT,CASSQPSGFGEKLFF